A single sample gave rise to the 29 T cell receptor beta chains below, sequenced in a study of cytomegalovirus exposure and HLA in healthy donors. The study ran its PCR with 60 Vbeta and 13 Jbeta primers. The data were produced by immunoSEQ multiplex PCR, yet TCRdb's version contains in-frame clones alone and is incomplete. The sample consists of about 140,000 clones, 61% of them appearing once. The sequenced sample consisted of PBMCs. These receptors all stem from a male donor in good health and CMV-seronegative.

This clone was detected only a few times. The V call is TRBV30, the J call TRBJ2-1; D call uncertain. The germline V and J ends were trimmed by 3 bases and 6 bases, with 9 bases remaining between them. Germline CDR1 is GTSNPN and CDR2 is SVGIG (reference sequence). The CDR3 is made up of 12 amino acids. As DNA, the CDR3 is TGTGCCTGGAGGCCCCCTACCAATGAGCAGTTCTTC. This sequence encodes CAWRPPTNEQFF.

This clone came up a few times. The rearrangement links TRBV5-4 to TRBJ1-5; D is undetermined. Trimming removed 1 base at V and 4 bases at J, with 3 bases between. CDR3 size: 12 residues. CDR1 is SGHNT, CDR2 YYREEE, per germline (reference sequence). The CDR3 DNA reads TGTGCCAGCAGCTTGCCGAATCAGCCCCAGCATTTT. Protein sequence: CASSLPNQPQHF.

The chain links TRBV5-8 to TRBJ1-4; the match to TRBD1 covers 10 bases. Trimming cost V 4 bases and J 11 bases; bases outside gene matches: 5. Germline V CDR1 and CDR2: SGHTS, YDEGEE. This CDR3 has 13 amino acids. CDR3 sequence reads: CASSADRGRKLFF. CDR3 nucleotide sequence: TGTGCCAGCAGCGCCGACAGGGGGCGGAAACTGTTTTTT.

The chain is built from TRBV5-1 and TRBJ2-5, with a tentative D call TRBD2 (6 bases). CDR1 and CDR2 from the germline V gene are SGHRS and YFSETQ. CDR3 length: 15 residues. V dropped 2 bases and J dropped 1 base, with 12 bases sitting between them. CDR3 in amino acids: CASSFGGNSQETQYF. Written as DNA, the CDR3 is TGCGCCAGCAGCTTCGGGGGTAATTCCCAAGAGACCCAGTACTTC.

This clone was seen more than once but under ten times. The genes are TRBV4-1 and TRBJ1-1; the D is unclear. V dropped 1 base and J dropped 5 bases, with 11 bases sitting between them. The germline V gene encodes CDR1 MGHRA and CDR2 YSYEKL. The CDR3 extends over 14 amino acids. In nucleotides, the CDR3 is TGCGCCAGCAGCCAAGTCGGGGTGGAGACTGAAGCTTTCTTT. It encodes CASSQVGVETEAFF.

The J gene is TRBJ2-1, the V gene TRBV4-1, with D unresolved. The CDR3 runs 13 residues. Germline-derived CDR1 and CDR2 are MGHRA and YSYEKL. V was pared by 5 bases and J by 9 bases, with 14 bases between. CDR3 DNA: TGCGCCAGCAGCTTCTGGTGGAACAGTGAGCAGTTCTTC. It translates to CASSFWWNSEQFF.

Worth noting for this clone: Germline and junction disagree at one end, which may indicate a read error. The rearrangement uses TRBV7-7 and TRBJ2-7; perhaps TRBD2 as D (9 bases). The CDR3 is 15 amino acids. CDR1 and CDR2 from the germline V gene are SSHAT and FNYEAQ (reference sequence). CDR3: CASSGGTGLSYEQYF. The CDR3 coding sequence is TGTGCTAGCAGCGGGGGGACAGGACTATCCTACGAGCAGTACTTC.

This rearrangement joins TRBV6-5 to TRBJ2-1, with 8 bases identical to TRBD1. CDR3 length: 12 residues. Germline V CDR1 and CDR2: MNHEY, SVGAGI. J was trimmed by 9 bases and V by 7 bases; bases with no gene match: 5. In nucleotides, the CDR3 is TGTGCCAGCACTGGACAGGGAGTTGAGCAGTTCTTC. Protein sequence: CASTGQGVEQFF.

J is TRBJ2-7 and V is TRBV5-6, with 9 bases matching TRBD1. The length of the CDR3 is 15 residues. The germline CDR1 and CDR2 sequences are SGHDT and YYEEEE. V lost 0 bases and J lost 3; bases outside the gene matches: 4. CDR3 coding DNA: TGTGCCAGCAGCTTGGGTTGGACAGGGGTCTACGAGCAGTACTTC. It translates to CASSLGWTGVYEQYF.

The gene calls are TRBV11-2 and TRBJ1-6; maybe TRBD1 (6 bases). The CDR3 spans 16 residues. V was shortened by 1 base and J by 3 bases, with 10 bases between the two germline ends. From germline, CDR1 is SGHAT and CDR2 FQNNGV. CDR3 residues: CASSLGTGYYNSPLHF. As DNA, the CDR3 is TGTGCCAGCAGCTTAGGCACAGGGTACTATAATTCACCCCTCCACTTT.

This clone has more than one count but fewer than ten. The CDR3 nucleotides are TGTGCCAGCAGGGCTCTGGGACAGGGGACCTACGAGCAGTACTTC. Its protein is CASRALGQGTYEQYF. V gene TRBV2 combines with J gene TRBJ2-5, with 10 nucleotides matching TRBD1. The DNA end is a closer match to TRBJ2-7, so the J assignment may be wrong. The CDR3 has 15 amino acids. Germline lookup yields CDR1 SNHLY and CDR2 FYNNEI.

V and J are TRBV6-1 and TRBJ1-1; 7 nucleotides agree with TRBD1. The CDR3 is 15 residues long. Germline values: CDR1 MNHNS, CDR2 SASEGT. Unmatched junction bases numbered 10, after V lost 2 bases and J lost 7 bases. As DNA, the CDR3 is TGTGCCAGCAGTGAAAGGAAGGGGGCGAGGGGTGAAGCTTTCTTT. It specifies CASSERKGARGEAFF.

The chain joins TRBV7-3 to TRBJ2-3; 7 nucleotides agree with TRBD2. The CDR3 has 15 residues. CDR1 and CDR2 from the germline V gene are SGHTA and FQGTGA. V lost 4 bases, J lost 0 bases, and 4 bases stayed unmatched. This chain's CDR3 is CASSSTSVSTDTQYF. CDR3 nucleotides: TGTGCCAGCAGCTCCACTAGCGTTAGCACAGATACGCAGTATTTT.

As for this clone: The junction departs from germline at one end; a sequencing error may be responsible. The sample contains more than one DNA sequence encoding this CDR3. CDR3: CASSRGGENEKLFF. The DNA for the CDR3 is TGTGCCAGCAGCCGCGGGGGGGAAAATGAAAAACTGTTTTTC. The chain has TRBV7-2 and TRBJ1-4; D might be TRBD1 (5 bases). Germline CDR1 is SGHTA and CDR2 is FQGNSA. This CDR3 has 14 residues.

This clone was counted a few times. The V gene is TRBV30, the J gene TRBJ1-1; TRBD1 matches at 10 bases. J was trimmed by 4 bases and V by 0 bases; bases with no gene match: 8. Per germline, CDR1 GTSNPN and CDR2 SVGIG (reference sequence). The CDR3 extends over 16 amino acids. CDR3 DNA sequence: TGTGCCTGGAGTGTATTTATTGGACAGGGGGGCACTGAAGCTTTCTTT. Protein sequence: CAWSVFIGQGGTEAFF.

The rearrangement links TRBV7-3 to TRBJ1-1; perhaps TRBD1 as D (6 bases). V gave up 4 bases and J gave up 5 bases, with 11 bases separating them. CDR3 size: 13 residues. Germline CDR1 and CDR2: SGHTA and FQGTGA. The CDR3, as DNA: TGTGCCAGCAGCTGGATACAGGGAACTGAAGCTTTCTTT. It is translated as CASSWIQGTEAFF.

The chain links TRBV7-2 to TRBJ1-2; weak D call: TRBD1 (5 bases). Looked up from germline, CDR1 is SGHTA and CDR2 is FQGNSA. This CDR3 region has 13 residues. V dropped 5 bases and J dropped 4 bases, with 11 bases sitting between them. DNA of the CDR3: TGTGCCAGCAGCCCCGACAGCACCTATGGCTACACCTTC. As protein: CASSPDSTYGYTF.

In this sample, this clone turned up a few times. The chain couples TRBV7-8 to TRBJ1-2; 7 nucleotides match TRBD1. V shed 5 bases, J shed 6 bases, and the junction held 3 bases outside the gene matches. CDR1 SGHVS and CDR2 FQNEAQ come from the germline V gene. This CDR3 comprises 12 residues. The CDR3 here is CASSDRADGYTF. CDR3 coding DNA: TGTGCCAGCAGCGACAGGGCGGATGGCTACACCTTC.

This chain connects TRBV15 to TRBJ1-2; perhaps TRBD1 as D (6 bases). CDR1 and CDR2 (germline): LNHNV, YYDKDF (reference sequence). V was clipped by 3 bases and J by 2 bases, with 10 bases between them. The CDR3 is 14 residues long. CDR3 nucleotides: TGTGCCACCAGCAGGGAACAGGGAAACTATGGCTACACCTTC. It codes for CATSREQGNYGYTF.

This clone was counted between two and nine times. This chain connects TRBV6-6 to TRBJ2-7; tentatively, D is TRBD2 (6 bases). The CDR3 loop spans 15 amino acids. Germline CDR1 reads MNHNY; CDR2 reads SVGAGI (reference sequence). The V and J ends lost 5 bases and 3 bases respectively, with 17 bases between them. This CDR3 is CASSGVAGRSYEQYF. In DNA form, the CDR3 reads TGTGCCAGCAGTGGGGTAGCAGGGAGGAGCTACGAGCAGTACTTC.

V usage is TRBV7-7 and J usage is TRBJ2-3; 7 nucleotides line up with TRBD1. The CDR3 totals 18 residues. The germline V gene has CDR1 SSHAT and CDR2 FNYEAQ (reference sequence). J gave up 2 bases and V 1 base, and 12 bases lay outside the gene matches. The CDR3 DNA reads TGTGCCAGCAGCTTAGGTCTCGGGGCAGGGGGTACCACAGATACGCAGTATTTT. Translating it yields CASSLGLGAGGTTDTQYF.

This CDR3 reads CASSIPSGIRNEQFF. DNA of the CDR3: TGTGCCAGCAGCATCCCTAGCGGGATCCGCAATGAGCAGTTCTTC. V and J are TRBV7-2 and TRBJ2-1, with 9 bases that match TRBD2. CDR3 length equals 15 residues. The V gene end was trimmed by 5 bases and the J gene end by 6 bases; junction bases not matched to a gene: 8. The germline V gene encodes CDR1 SGHTA and CDR2 FQGNSA.

As to this clone: A read error may produce the germline difference seen at one junction end. Other DNA sequences within the sample encode an identical CDR3. The V gene is TRBV29-1, the J gene TRBJ1-1, with D tentatively TRBD1 (5 bases). The CDR3 runs 12 residues. Germline lookup yields CDR1 SQVTM and CDR2 ANQGSEA. The CDR3 loop reads CSVSGGNTEAFF. In DNA form, the CDR3 reads TGCAGCGTTTCGGGGGGGAACACTGAGGCTTTCTTT.

J is TRBJ1-4 and V is TRBV18, with a weak D call TRBD1 (5 bases). V lost 6 bases and J 8 bases, leaving 16 bases between the germline ends. CDR1 is KGHSH and CDR2 is LQKENI in the germline V gene. This CDR3 is 14 amino acids long. This chain's CDR3 is CASSRQTSREKLFF. The CDR3, as DNA: TGTGCCAGCTCCCGACAGACCAGTAGGGAAAAACTGTTTTTT.

The chain carries TRBV5-1 and TRBJ1-2; 8 bases fit TRBD1. The CDR3 is made up of 15 amino acids. Germline loops: CDR1 SGHRS, CDR2 YFSETQ. Trimming removed 0 bases from V and 6 bases from J; junction bases left unmatched: 7. The CDR3 loop reads CASSLADRERDGYTF. CDR3 nucleotides: TGCGCCAGCAGCTTGGCGGACAGGGAGAGGGATGGCTACACCTTC.

In this sample, this clone turned up once. The chain links TRBV18 to TRBJ1-1, with TRBD1 as a possible D gene (6 bases). The germline V and J ends were trimmed by 7 bases and 1 base, with 7 bases remaining between them. Germline V lookup: CDR1 KGHSH, CDR2 LQKENI. The CDR3 has 12 amino acids. The CDR3 nucleotides are TGTGCCAGCTGGGGACAGAACACTGAAGCTTTCTTT. Translating it yields CASWGQNTEAFF.

The rearrangement uses TRBV19 and TRBJ2-2; D unresolved. V was trimmed by 2 bases and J by 1 base, leaving 8 bases between them. Germline lookup yields CDR1 LNHDA and CDR2 SQIVND (reference sequence). This CDR3 contains 15 residues. CDR3 loop: CASSISSENTGELFF. The CDR3 DNA is TGTGCCAGTAGTATAAGTTCAGAGAACACCGGGGAGCTGTTTTTT.

This clone has only one observation. J is TRBJ2-2 and V is TRBV12-5; 10 nucleotides match TRBD2. This CDR3 is 15 amino acids long. Germline V gene lookup returns CDR1 LGHNT and CDR2 FRNRAP. V shed 9 bases and J 5 bases; nucleotides not matched to a gene: 9. CDR3 in DNA: TGTGCTAGCATAAAGGGTAGCGGGGGGACCGGGGAGCTGTTTTTT. Translating it yields CASIKGSGGTGELFF.

The V call is TRBV10-2, the J call TRBJ1-4; no reliable D call. Germline CDR1 reads WSHSY; CDR2 reads SAAADI. The length of the CDR3 is 13 residues. Trimming pared 4 bases from V and 4 bases from J, leaving 7 bases between. The CDR3 is CASSAGFNEKLFF. The DNA for the CDR3 is TGCGCCAGCAGTGCCGGTTTTAATGAAAAACTGTTTTTT.